A selection of T cell receptor beta chains follows, all from one sample in a study of T cell responses to AZD1222 COVID-19 vaccine. Repertoires were generated with immunoSEQ multiplex PCR, while TCRdb's copy carries only in-frame clones and drops some. Found here are more than 85,000 clones, 70% to 90% of them singletons; the top ten hold 7.9%. Specimen: peripheral blood, collected on day 0 of AZD1222 vaccination. The receptors were gathered from an adult in good health. The CDR3 runs from the conserved cysteine through the conserved F or W. A D gene is named only where the DNA matches it firmly. Rows give clone size only sometimes, using once, few, many, or a class for an expanded clone.

j_call | cdr3_length | clone_size | d_call | v_call | cdr3_aa | cdr3_nt
TRBJ2-7 | 14 | few | TRBD1 | TRBV9 | CASSGPGTGVKQYF | TGTGCCAGCAGCGGACCCGGGACAGGGGTTAAGCAGTACTTC
TRBJ1-6 | 16 | - | - | TRBV25-1 | CASSESGVSYNSPLHF | TGTGCCAGCAGTGAATCAGGAGTCTCCTATAATTCACCCCTCCACTTT
TRBJ2-1 | 14 | - | - | TRBV18 | CASSPPSSYNEQFF | TGTGCCAGCTCACCACCGAGCTCCTACAATGAGCAGTTCTTC
TRBJ2-1 | 16 | - | TRBD2 | TRBV6-4 | CASSDLGGRALNEQFF | TGTGCCAGCAGTGATCTCGGCGGGAGGGCCCTCAATGAGCAGTTCTTC
TRBJ1-2 | 15 | - | TRBD1 | TRBV13 | CASSPGQGGGYGYTF | TGTGCCAGCAGCCCCGGACAGGGGGGTGGGTATGGCTACACCTTC
TRBJ2-1 | 14 | - | - | TRBV7-2 | CATRGGGRYNEQFF | TGTGCCACTCGTGGGGGCGGGCGCTACAATGAGCAGTTCTTC
TRBJ1-1 | 14 | - | - | TRBV2 | CASSEEGMGAEAFF | TGTGCCAGCAGTGAGGAGGGGATGGGGGCTGAAGCTTTCTTT
TRBJ1-1 | 15 | - | - | TRBV6-4 | CASSEGGVVKTEAFF | TGTGCCAGCAGTGAGGGGGGCGTAGTAAAGACTGAAGCTTTCTTT
TRBJ1-1 | 13 | - | - | TRBV27 | CASSPPGQYEAFF | TGTGCCAGCAGTCCCCCGGGGCAGTATGAAGCTTTCTTT
TRBJ1-1 | 13 | - | - | TRBV30 | CAWSQGQNTEAFF | TGTGCCTGGAGTCAGGGGCAGAACACTGAAGCTTTCTTT
TRBJ1-1 | 14 | - | TRBD1 | TRBV27 | CASSLTGRLTEAFF | TGTGCCAGCAGTCTGACAGGGAGGCTCACTGAAGCTTTCTTT
TRBJ2-7 | 12 | - | - | TRBV11-2 | CASSPIALEQYF | TGTGCCAGCAGCCCTATAGCTCTCGAGCAGTACTTC
TRBJ2-1 | 18 | - | TRBD1 | TRBV5-6 | CASSLGDRGLQGYNEQFF | TGTGCCAGCAGCTTGGGGGACAGGGGCTTACAGGGCTACAATGAGCAGTTCTTC
TRBJ2-1 | 16 | - | - | TRBV5-4 | CASSLGSVARHSEQFF | TGTGCCAGCAGCTTGGGGTCGGTAGCGAGGCATAGTGAGCAGTTCTTC
TRBJ2-1 | 18 | once | - | TRBV9 | CASSPPRRTGGSYNEQFF | TGTGCCAGCAGCCCCCCTCGGAGGACTGGAGGCTCCTACAATGAGCAGTTCTTC
TRBJ1-4 | 11 | - | - | TRBV28 | CASLWEEKLFF | TGTGCCTCTCTTTGGGAAGAAAAACTGTTTTTT
TRBJ1-2 | 13 | - | - | TRBV21-1 | CASSIWVNYGYTF | TGTGCCAGCAGCATTTGGGTTAACTATGGCTACACCTTC
TRBJ1-5 | 16 | - | - | TRBV6-2/TRBV6-3 | CASSYAGLSSNQPQHF | TGTGCCAGCAGTTATGCGGGCCTCAGTAGCAATCAGCCCCAGCATTTT
TRBJ2-5 | 13 | - | - | TRBV7-9 | CASSSYLEETQYF | TGTGCCAGCAGCTCATACCTTGAAGAGACCCAGTACTTC
TRBJ2-7 | 15 | - | TRBD2 | TRBV7-9 | CASSFSGPSSYEQYF | TGTGCCAGCAGCTTTAGCGGGCCGAGCTCCTACGAGCAGTACTTC
TRBJ1-4 | 17 | - | - | TRBV19 | CASSPPPPTDGSEKLFF | TGTGCCAGTAGTCCGCCCCCCCCGACAGATGGGTCTGAAAAACTGTTTTTT
TRBJ2-3 | 14 | - | - | TRBV7-9 | CASSLADFTDTQYF | TGTGCCAGCAGCCTGGCGGACTTCACAGATACGCAGTATTTT
TRBJ2-2 | 14 | - | - | TRBV5-1 | CASSFDGDTGELFF | TGCGCCAGCAGCTTTGACGGAGACACCGGGGAGCTGTTTTTT
TRBJ2-5 | 16 | - | TRBD2 | TRBV5-1 | CASSGRLAGGVETQYF | TGCGCCAGCAGCGGTAGACTAGCGGGAGGGGTAGAGACCCAGTACTTC
TRBJ1-5 | 13 | - | - | TRBV2 | CASSVAHYQPQHF | TGTGCCAGCAGTGTGGCGCATTATCAGCCCCAGCATTTT
TRBJ2-7 | 16 | - | - | TRBV4-2 | CASSQENPSLAYEQYF | TGTGCCAGCAGCCAAGAAAATCCTTCCCTAGCGTACGAGCAGTACTTC
TRBJ1-5 | 15 | few | - | TRBV9 | CASSPRGDNNQPQHF | TGTGCCAGCAGCCCCCGGGGGGATAACAATCAGCCCCAGCATTTT
TRBJ1-2 | 14 | - | - | TRBV28 | CASFGLMKTYGYTF | TGTGCCAGCTTTGGCCTCATGAAAACCTATGGCTACACCTTC
TRBJ1-1 | 11 | - | - | TRBV29-1 | CSVGRNTEAFF | TGCAGCGTTGGACGTAACACTGAAGCTTTCTTT
TRBJ1-4 | 20 | - | TRBD1 | TRBV30 | CAWSVGQQGDDLGLDEKLFF | TGTGCCTGGAGCGTTGGTCAACAGGGGGATGACCTCGGTTTGGATGAAAAACTGTTTTTT
TRBJ2-7 | 14 | - | - | TRBV27 | CASRGDSFSGEQYF | TGTGCCAGCAGGGGGGACTCCTTTTCGGGCGAGCAGTACTTC
TRBJ2-7 | 14 | - | - | TRBV28 | CASSGRDISYEQYF | TGTGCCAGCAGCGGCCGGGACATCTCCTACGAGCAGTACTTC
TRBJ2-1 | 14 | - | - | TRBV19 | CASKVALSYNEQFF | TGTGCCAGTAAGGTAGCGCTATCCTACAATGAGCAGTTCTTC
TRBJ2-2 | 13 | - | TRBD1 | TRBV10-2 | CASWDRVNGELFF | TGCGCCAGCTGGGACAGGGTGAACGGGGAGCTGTTTTTT
TRBJ2-1 | 12 | - | TRBD2 | TRBV24-1 | CATSGTSGAQFF | TGTGCCACCAGTGGTACTAGCGGTGCGCAGTTCTTC
TRBJ1-1 | 13 | few | TRBD1 | TRBV30 | CAWRRTGNTEAFF | TGTGCCTGGAGGCGGACAGGGAACACTGAAGCTTTCTTT
TRBJ1-5 | 14 | - | TRBD1 | TRBV25-1 | CASSQGAGNQPQHF | TGTGCCAGCAGTCAGGGGGCTGGCAATCAGCCCCAGCATTTT
TRBJ2-7 | 13 | - | TRBD1 | TRBV3-1/TRBV3-2 | CASSQGTVFEQYF | TGTGCCAGCAGCCAGGGGACAGTTTTCGAGCAGTACTTC
TRBJ1-2 | 14 | - | - | TRBV28 | CASSLGKSPYGYTF | TGTGCCAGCAGCTTGGGGAAGTCCCCCTATGGCTACACCTTC
TRBJ2-3 | 16 | - | - | TRBV10-1 | CASSQRSGIGTDTQYF | TGCGCCAGCAGCCAGAGGAGTGGAATAGGCACAGATACGCAGTATTTT
TRBJ1-5 | 15 | - | TRBD1 | TRBV7-9 | CASSPGTDSNQPQHF | TGTGCCAGCAGCCCCGGGACAGATAGCAATCAGCCCCAGCATTTT
TRBJ2-4 | 17 | - | TRBD1 | TRBV18 | CASSPLTGTGAKNIQYF | TGTGCCAGCTCACCCCTTACCGGGACAGGAGCCAAAAACATTCAGTACTTC
TRBJ1-4 | 14 | - | TRBD1 | TRBV28 | CASRQQGSFGKLFF | TGTGCCAGCAGACAACAGGGGAGTTTTGGGAAACTGTTTTTT
TRBJ2-1 | 15 | - | TRBD1 | TRBV2 | CASSWGQGSYNEQFF | TGTGCCAGCAGTTGGGGACAGGGGTCCTACAATGAGCAGTTCTTC
TRBJ1-4 | 12 | - | - | TRBV2 | CASSTGFEKLFF | TGTGCCAGCAGTACAGGGTTCGAAAAACTGTTTTTT
TRBJ2-5 | 12 | - | TRBD1 | TRBV28 | CASREDRETQYF | TGTGCCAGCAGAGAGGACAGGGAGACCCAGTACTTC
TRBJ2-7 | 16 | - | TRBD1 | TRBV28 | CASSFTGMTGGYEQYF | TGTGCCAGCAGTTTCACTGGGATGACAGGGGGCTACGAGCAGTACTTC
TRBJ2-1 | 17 | - | TRBD2 | TRBV18 | CASSPSQLAGGENEQFF | TGTGCCAGCTCACCGTCTCAACTAGCGGGAGGGGAGAATGAGCAGTTCTTC
TRBJ1-2 | 15 | - | - | TRBV19 | CASPLGRRPNYGYTF | TGTGCCAGCCCCCTCGGCAGGCGACCTAACTATGGCTACACCTTC
TRBJ2-1 | 15 | - | TRBD2 | TRBV27 | CASTPLAGAHNEQFF | TGTGCCAGCACCCCTTTAGCGGGAGCCCACAATGAGCAGTTCTTC
TRBJ2-1 | 15 | - | - | TRBV3-1/TRBV3-2 | CASSQEAYSRVEQFF | TGTGCCAGCAGCCAAGAGGCCTATAGCCGGGTTGAGCAGTTCTTC
TRBJ1-2 | 15 | - | TRBD1 | TRBV28 | CASSPPTGGVPGYTF | TGTGCCAGCAGTCCCCCGACAGGGGGCGTCCCTGGCTACACCTTC
TRBJ2-5 | 15 | - | - | TRBV7-9 | CASSPKTRLGETQYF | TGTGCCAGCAGCCCAAAGACTCGTCTAGGTGAGACCCAGTACTTC
TRBJ2-1 | 12 | - | TRBD2 | TRBV6-5 | CASGGGWDEQFF | TGTGCCAGCGGGGGGGGTTGGGATGAGCAGTTCTTC
TRBJ2-2 | 15 | - | - | TRBV2 | CASSEIAVNTGELFF | TGTGCCAGCAGTGAGATAGCGGTCAACACCGGGGAGCTGTTTTTT
TRBJ2-5 | 14 | - | - | TRBV19 | CASSISGNQETQYF | TGTGCCAGTAGTATTTCGGGGAACCAAGAGACCCAGTACTTC
TRBJ1-1 | 12 | once | - | TRBV12-3/TRBV12-4 | CASSSGRTEAFF | TGTGCCAGCAGTTCAGGGCGTACTGAAGCTTTCTTT
TRBJ1-1 | 13 | few | - | TRBV12-3/TRBV12-4 | CASSTQPGTEAFF | TGTGCCAGCAGTACCCAACCGGGGACTGAAGCTTTCTTT
TRBJ1-2 | 14 | - | - | TRBV11-2 | CASTMFGANYGYTF | TGTGCCAGCACCATGTTCGGGGCAAACTATGGCTACACCTTC
TRBJ1-5 | 17 | few | - | TRBV28 | CASTNQPGAHSNQPQHF | TGTGCCAGCACCAATCAACCGGGAGCCCATAGCAATCAGCCCCAGCATTTT